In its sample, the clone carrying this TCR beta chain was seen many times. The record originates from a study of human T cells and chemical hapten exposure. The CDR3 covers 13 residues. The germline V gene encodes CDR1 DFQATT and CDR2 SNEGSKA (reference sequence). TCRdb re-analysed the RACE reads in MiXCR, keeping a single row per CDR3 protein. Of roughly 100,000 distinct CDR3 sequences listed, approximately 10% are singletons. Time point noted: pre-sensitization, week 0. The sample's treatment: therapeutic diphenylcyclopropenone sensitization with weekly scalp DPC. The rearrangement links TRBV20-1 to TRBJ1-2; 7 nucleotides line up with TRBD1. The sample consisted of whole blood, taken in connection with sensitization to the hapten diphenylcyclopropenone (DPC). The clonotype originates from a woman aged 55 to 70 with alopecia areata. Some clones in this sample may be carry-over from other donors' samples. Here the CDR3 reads CSPGQRGDDGYTF. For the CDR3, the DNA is TGCAGCCCGGGACAGCGAGGGGACGATGGCTACACCTTC.